This T cell receptor beta chain was retrieved from a study of cytomegalovirus exposure and HLA in healthy donors (dated by TCRdb to 2015 to 2018). Concerning the study at large: An earlier analysis of roughly 630 of the donors reported about 250 Gb of sequence data and roughly 100 million unique TCR beta sequences from approximately 180 million T cells. Several DR-DQ haplotypes were treated as single units for association and clustering because of strong linkage in the cohort. About 280 gigabases of sequencing data and tens of millions of unique TCR sequences were included in an early release covering about 700 HLA-typed donors. Every discovery cohort repertoire had been produced on one sequencing platform. Donor age, sex, ethnicity and CMV serostatus were collected together with the repertoire data. Genome-wide SNP genotypes for about 60% of the roughly 700 donors were used in a later genetic analysis, which treated that subset as a discovery cohort. A separate validation cohort of roughly 130 different subjects was used in addition to the roughly 720-subject first cohort. Typing coverage varied by locus: about 629-630 donors for A, B, C, DRB1 and DQB1; roughly 560 for DQA1; approximately 570 for DPA1; approximately 450 for DPB1. The study was designed to test whether signatures of past pathogen exposure could be identified by cataloging public T cell receptors. The T cell repertoires of 700 or so subjects were profiled by immunosequencing and related to cytomegalovirus serostatus. HLA typing covered class I and class II loci at four-digit resolution. To predict cytomegalovirus infection status, the study combined high-throughput TCR immunosequencing, statistical association of individual TCRs with disease status, and machine learning. In a later analysis, previously published TCR beta repertoires from several hundred donors were re-analyzed and high-resolution HLA genotyping was added so that TCR occurrence patterns could be studied. To decide whether each TCR beta V gene segment behaved as functional or pseudogenic, an earlier analysis of approximately 620 of the donors relied on high-throughput TCR beta sequencing. On average, roughly 250,000 unique TCR beta nucleotide sequences were sequenced per donor among roughly 430 genotyped donors of the cohort, with 15% to 20% of those sequences being non-productive. In the later analysis, no new phenotypic data were used to find candidate immune exposures; instead, reliance was placed on TCR beta sequences and their occurrence across donors. Of the roughly 400 genotyped donors, approximately 83% fell in the genetic ancestry cluster associated with self-reported Caucasian donors.

Overall study outcomes, separate from this receptor: The study listed approximately 150 TCR beta chains as associated with cytomegalovirus. Compared with the approximately 700-donor mean, donors in an Asian-associated ancestry cluster had fewer N-insertions in productive TCRs, according to a later genetic analysis. The sequencing pipeline was judged likely to have produced a cluster of highly shared sequence variants as a technical artifact. Immune exposure information for the cohort was limited to CMV serostatus. In an earlier analysis of around 600 of the donors, most TCR beta V segments were observed in productive rearrangements about 87% or about 30% of the time, broadly matching IMGT annotations. A later analysis found that HLA-associated TCR beta chains were more clonally expanded and had lower generation probabilities than equally common non-associated chains. Strong co-occurrence of HLA alleles, especially DR and DQ, made assigning TCR associations to individual alleles difficult. The authors suggested that the approach could potentially be generalized to other disease states and immunological phenotypes. Because counts were too low, around 17 rarely observed V segments, including chromosome 9 orphons, were left out of the earlier analysis of approximately 580 of the donors. HLA typing was unavailable for some donors at each locus, so association tests used only the typed subset. According to a later analysis, TCR association rates differed among HLA loci, with DRB1 alleles showing the most associated TCRs and HLA-C alleles showing the fewest. In vitro tests confirmed that three of the cytomegalovirus-associated TCR beta chains recognize cytomegalovirus antigens. A later analysis found that most CMV-associated TCR beta chains appeared HLA-restricted, with HLA associations seemingly driven largely by CMV exposure. Some IMGT-functional V segments, including TRBV6-2 and TRBV6-3, could not be distinguished by the 87-base-pair reads and were therefore excluded. The cohort was sequenced for TCR beta chains only, and without alpha or paired-chain data the features that could be detected were limited. In a later analysis, around 17,000 TCR beta sequences were associated with specific HLA alleles at a false discovery rate of 0.05. In a later genetic analysis, a missense DCLRE1C variant was associated with V-gene and J-gene trimming of TCR beta chains, and the association was replicated in an independent cohort. The presence/absence analyses assumed that sequencing depth was roughly uniform across donors, and that assumption may not be true. A further reported finding was that TCR beta sequences accurately predicted the HLA-A and HLA-B alleles for most subjects in the first cohort. In both the original and validation cohorts, the classifier was reported to diagnose cytomegalovirus status with high specificity and sensitivity. According to a later analysis, parvovirus B19, influenza, CMV and Epstein-Barr virus appeared linked to several top co-occurrence clusters. Across donors, most TCR sequences were observed very rarely, whereas some public TCRs were present in many individuals. Linkage disequilibrium might explain the correlated functional status among segregating V segments, but an unknown experimental factor could not be excluded.

The cohort was made up of roughly 670 healthy bone marrow donors. All cohort members were sampled while nominally healthy, although unrecorded immune exposures were likely present. The donor tested CMV seronegative, placing the donor among the 350 or so seronegative members of the cohort. A peripheral blood sample was provided by each donor, and peripheral blood mononuclear cells were used for TCR beta sequencing. Genomic DNA was extracted from the blood cell samples with the Qiagen DNeasy Blood Extraction Kit. Libraries came from the immunoSEQ multiplex PCR assay. The multiplex PCR relied on a mix of 60 forward primers for TCR Vbeta segments and 13 reverse primers for TCR Jbeta segments. The CDR3 region of rearranged TCR beta genes was amplified from genomic DNA by a multiplex PCR assay. On the Illumina HiSeq System, the amplified TCR beta libraries were sequenced as 87-base-pair reads. On the study's bioinformatics: A later analysis counted around 72 million unique TCR beta chains across the 666 repertoires, and around 9.9 million of these chains were shared by at least two donors. Raw reads were error-corrected and collapsed into unique sequences by a nearest-neighbor algorithm in which closely related sequences were merged to remove PCR and sequencing errors. CDR3 sequences were aligned to IMGT reference sequences to assign V, D and J gene segments. For a sequence to be retained, at least a six-nucleotide match to both a V gene segment and a J gene segment was required. Rearrangements were called productive when the CDR3 lacked stop codons and stayed in frame with V and J; all others were non-productive. CDR3 was defined by IMGT convention, running from the second conserved V-encoded cysteine to the conserved J-encoded phenylalanine. The earlier analysis of about 530 of the donors excluded any sequence lacking an unambiguous match to a single V gene segment. An earlier analysis of approximately 590 of the donors classified V segments as functional when productive rearrangements were above 56.7% and as segregating when the standard deviation between donors was above 5%. A statistical classification framework was built for diagnosing cytomegalovirus status from the catalog of TCR beta chain sequences. A later analysis assigned V and J genes by comparing TCR nucleotide sequences with IMGT/GENE-DB human TR gene sequences. A later analysis assigned CDR3 sequences and most-parsimonious VDJ recombination scenarios with the TCRdist pipeline. In a later analysis, every TCR beta chain was defined by the combination of its CDR3 amino acid sequence and its V-gene family, and reads without a unique V-gene family were dropped. In a later analysis, several hundred highly shared, low-generation-probability nucleotide sequences were removed to address suspected cross-contamination and a sequencing artifact. For each public chain, a later analysis derived a clonal expansion index from normalized ranks of inferred template counts within each repertoire. In a later analysis, generation probabilities were computed using a VDJ recombination model fitted to out-of-frame rearrangements, and the results were checked against IGoR. A later analysis scored TCR-TCR, TCR-HLA and TCR-CMV co-occurrence with hypergeometric tests, applying a repertoire-size bias correction to TCR pairs. False discovery rates were estimated in a later analysis by permuting HLA or CMV assignments 20 times. A later analysis grouped co-occurring TCRs with DBSCAN, adding TCRdist sequence similarity when clustering within HLA-allele-positive subsets. Repertoires with fewer than 30,000 or more than 120,000 public chains were left out of co-occurrence clustering, as were four to six repertoires with anomalous nucleotide sharing. TCRdb obtained this table from immuneACCESS and retained in-frame rearrangements with V and J assigned. These tables miss some clones; where compared with another copy, unresolved V genes account for less than half of the shortfall, and the remainder is unexplained. V and J calls and clone size are copied from that table; D and trimming were computed from the DNA. The sample table on file contains about 130,000 clones. Clones ranked in the top ten supply roughly 0.94% of the sample.

Points on this clone: Its antigen has not been determined.

V lost 0 bases and J lost 3 bases, and the count of bases not matched to a germline gene is 5. The CDR3 sequence holds 16 residues, the cysteine and phenylalanine included. CDR3 DNA only is kept here, 48 bases in frame from base 1. CDR1 and CDR2 were assigned from the germline V gene as ENHRY and SYGVKD. The chain employs TRBV10-3 and TRBJ2-1, with 7 central nucleotides matching TRBD2. The sequence was obtained from a man between 18 and 35 years old in good health and CMV-seronegative. The specimen sequenced was PBMCs. The DNA is TGTGCCATCAGTGAGTCGGGAGCGGGGATCTACAATGAGCAGTTCTTC. It codes for CAISESGAGIYNEQFF.